The T cell receptor (beta chain) under discussion was sequenced for a study of T cell repertoires in cytomegalovirus infection. In the study overall: CMV infection plus the matching HLA type was flagged by public TCR beta signatures.

MiXCR was run by TCRdb on the reads, yielding one entry per CDR3 protein. This table holds a few hundred thousand distinct CDR3 sequences, more than 8% found once. This TCR was recovered from a human donor in good health (CMV status not recorded). Some clones in this sample may be carry-over from other donors' samples. Sequencing was carried out using PBMCs.

CDR3 sequence (DNA): TGTGCCAGCAGCCCCAGGGACAGGGGACCCGGGGAGCTGTTTTTT. Its translation is CASSPRDRGPGELFF. V gene TRBV7-9 combines with J gene TRBJ2-2; TRBD1 matches 10 bases. The CDR3 runs 15 residues. CDR1 and CDR2 (germline): SEHNR, FQNEAQ (reference sequence). The V segment lost 5 bases and the J segment 6 bases; nucleotides outside the gene matches: 6. The full variable domain, its missing parts supplied by reference TRBV7-9 and TRBJ2-2, is DTGVSQNPRHKITKRGQNVTFRCDPISEHNRLYWYRQTLGQGPEFLTYFQNEAQLEKSRLLSDRFSAERPKGSFSTLEIQRTEQGDSAMYLCASSPRDRGPGELFFGEGSRLTVL.